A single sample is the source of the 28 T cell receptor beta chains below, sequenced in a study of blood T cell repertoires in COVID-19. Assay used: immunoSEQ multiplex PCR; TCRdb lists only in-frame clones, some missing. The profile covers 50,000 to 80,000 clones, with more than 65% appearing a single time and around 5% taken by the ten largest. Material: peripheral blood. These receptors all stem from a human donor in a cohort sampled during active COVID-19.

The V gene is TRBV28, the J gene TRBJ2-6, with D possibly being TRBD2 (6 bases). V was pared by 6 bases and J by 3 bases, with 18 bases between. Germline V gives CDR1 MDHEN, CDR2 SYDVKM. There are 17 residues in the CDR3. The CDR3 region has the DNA TGTGCCAGCAGCCCAGCGGGTAGGGCCCTTGGGGCCAACGTCCTGACTTTC. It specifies CASSPAGRALGANVLTF.

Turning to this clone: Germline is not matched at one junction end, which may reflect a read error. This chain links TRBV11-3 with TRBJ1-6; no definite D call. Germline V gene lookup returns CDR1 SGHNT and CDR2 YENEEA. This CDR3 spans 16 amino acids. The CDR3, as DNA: TGTGCCAGCAGCTTAGAGCCGGACTCCGATAATTCACCCCTCCACTTT. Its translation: CASSLEPDSDNSPLHF.

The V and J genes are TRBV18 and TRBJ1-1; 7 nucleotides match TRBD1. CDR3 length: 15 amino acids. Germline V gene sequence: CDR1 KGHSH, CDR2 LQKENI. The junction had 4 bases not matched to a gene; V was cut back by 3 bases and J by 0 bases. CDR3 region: CASSPRGQMNTEAFF. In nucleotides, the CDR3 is TGTGCCAGCTCACCGCGGGGACAGATGAACACTGAAGCTTTCTTT.

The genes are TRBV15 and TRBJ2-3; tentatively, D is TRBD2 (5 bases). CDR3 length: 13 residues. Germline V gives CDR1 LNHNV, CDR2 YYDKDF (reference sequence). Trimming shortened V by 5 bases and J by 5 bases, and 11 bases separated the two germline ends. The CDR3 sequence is CATSLGSEDTQYF. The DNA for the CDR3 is TGTGCCACCAGCCTCGGTAGCGAAGATACGCAGTATTTT. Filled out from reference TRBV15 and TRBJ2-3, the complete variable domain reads DAMVIQNPRYQVTQFGKPVTLSCSQTLNHNVMYWYQQKSSQAPKLLFHYYDKDFNNEADTPDNFQSRRPNTSFCFLDIRSPGLGDTAMYLCATSLGSEDTQYFGPGTRLTVL.

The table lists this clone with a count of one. The DNA of the CDR3 is TGTGCCAGCAGGGGGGGACAGGGTATTTCCTACGAGCAGTACTTC. Translated: CASRGGQGISYEQYF. This chain uses TRBV28 with TRBJ2-7, with 9 bases fitting TRBD1. Looked up from germline, CDR1 is MDHEN and CDR2 is SYDVKM. The CDR3 has 15 amino acids. With V trimmed by 6 bases and J by 1 base, 7 bases remained unmatched.

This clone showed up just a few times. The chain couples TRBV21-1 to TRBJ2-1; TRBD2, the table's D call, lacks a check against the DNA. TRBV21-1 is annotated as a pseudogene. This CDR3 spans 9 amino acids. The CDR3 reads CARSFEQFF. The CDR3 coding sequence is TGTGCCAGGAGTTTTGAGCAGTTCTTC.

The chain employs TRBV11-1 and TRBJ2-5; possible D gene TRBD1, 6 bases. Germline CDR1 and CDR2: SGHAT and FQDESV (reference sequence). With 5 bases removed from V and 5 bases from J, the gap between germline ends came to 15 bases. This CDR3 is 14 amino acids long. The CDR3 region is CASSQSWGLETQYF. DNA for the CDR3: TGTGCCAGCAGCCAAAGCTGGGGGCTTGAGACCCAGTACTTC.

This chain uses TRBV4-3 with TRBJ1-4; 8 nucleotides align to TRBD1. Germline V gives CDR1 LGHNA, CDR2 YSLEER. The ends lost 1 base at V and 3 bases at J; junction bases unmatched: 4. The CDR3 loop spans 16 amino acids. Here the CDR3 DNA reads TGCGCCAGCAGCCAAGCTGGACAGGGCTCTAATGAAAAACTGTTTTTT. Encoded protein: CASSQAGQGSNEKLFF.

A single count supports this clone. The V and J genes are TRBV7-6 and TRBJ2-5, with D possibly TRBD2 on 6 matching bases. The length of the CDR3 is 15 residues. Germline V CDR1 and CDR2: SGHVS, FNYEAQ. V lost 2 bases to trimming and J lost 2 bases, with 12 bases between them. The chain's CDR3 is CASSLSGLMQETQYF. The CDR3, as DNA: TGTGCCAGCAGCTTATCGGGACTCATGCAAGAGACCCAGTACTTC.

The CDR3 region has the DNA TGTGCCAGCAGCTTAAATCCAGCGGGGGGCACAGATACGCAGTATTTT. Its translation is CASSLNPAGGTDTQYF. The gene calls are TRBV7-3 and TRBJ2-3, with 8 bases that match TRBD2. The length of the CDR3 is 16 residues. Trimming at V came to 1 base and at J to 1 base, leaving 4 bases not matched to a gene. Per the germline V gene, CDR1 is SGHTA and CDR2 is FQGTGA.

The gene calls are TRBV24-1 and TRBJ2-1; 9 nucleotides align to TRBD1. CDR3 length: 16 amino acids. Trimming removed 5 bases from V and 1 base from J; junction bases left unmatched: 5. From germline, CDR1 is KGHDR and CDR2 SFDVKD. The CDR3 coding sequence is TGTGCCACCAGTGCCCCGGGACAGGGTTCCTACAATGAGCAGTTCTTC. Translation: CATSAPGQGSYNEQFF.

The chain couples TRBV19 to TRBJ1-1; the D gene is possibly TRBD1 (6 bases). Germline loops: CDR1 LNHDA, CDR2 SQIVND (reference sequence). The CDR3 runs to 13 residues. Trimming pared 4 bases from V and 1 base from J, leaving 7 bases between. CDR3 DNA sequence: TGTGCCAGTAGTAGCAGGGGGAACACTGAAGCTTTCTTT. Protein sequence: CASSSRGNTEAFF.

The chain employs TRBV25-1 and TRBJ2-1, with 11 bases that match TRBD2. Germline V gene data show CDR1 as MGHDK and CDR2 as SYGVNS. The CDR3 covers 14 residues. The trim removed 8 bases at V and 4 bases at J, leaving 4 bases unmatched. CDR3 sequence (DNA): TGTGCCAGCGGGGGACTAGCGGATTACAATGAGCAGTTCTTC. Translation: CASGGLADYNEQFF.

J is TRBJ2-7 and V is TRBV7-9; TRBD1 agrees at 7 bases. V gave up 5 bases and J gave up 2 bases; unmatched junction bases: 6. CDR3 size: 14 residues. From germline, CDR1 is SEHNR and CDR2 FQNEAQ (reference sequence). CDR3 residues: CASSVDRVPYEQYF. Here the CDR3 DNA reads TGTGCCAGCAGCGTAGACAGGGTTCCCTACGAGCAGTACTTC.

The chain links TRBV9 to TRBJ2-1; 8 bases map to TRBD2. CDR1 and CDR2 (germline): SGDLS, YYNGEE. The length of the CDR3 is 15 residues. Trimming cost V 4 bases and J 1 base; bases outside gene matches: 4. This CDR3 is CASSPSGGSYNEQFF. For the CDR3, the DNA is TGTGCCAGCAGCCCCAGCGGGGGTTCCTACAATGAGCAGTTCTTC.

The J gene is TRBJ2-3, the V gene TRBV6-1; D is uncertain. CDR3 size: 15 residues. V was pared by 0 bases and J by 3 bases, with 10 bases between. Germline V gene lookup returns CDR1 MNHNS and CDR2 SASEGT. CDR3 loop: CASSEASLMTDTQYF. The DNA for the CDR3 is TGTGCCAGCAGTGAAGCTAGCCTTATGACAGATACGCAGTATTTT.

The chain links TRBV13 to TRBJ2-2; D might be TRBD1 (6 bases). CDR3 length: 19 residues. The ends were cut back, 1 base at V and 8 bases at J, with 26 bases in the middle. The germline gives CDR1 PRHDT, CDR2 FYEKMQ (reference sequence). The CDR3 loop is CASSLAKDRWNRLGGELFF. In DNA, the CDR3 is TGTGCCAGCAGCTTAGCCAAGGACAGATGGAACCGGCTTGGTGGGGAGCTGTTTTTT.

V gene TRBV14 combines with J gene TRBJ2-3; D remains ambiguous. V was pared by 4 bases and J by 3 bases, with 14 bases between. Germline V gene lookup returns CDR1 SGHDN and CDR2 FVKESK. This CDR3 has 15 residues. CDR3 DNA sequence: TGTGCCAGCAGCCGCTCCCGGTTGCAAACAGATACGCAGTATTTT. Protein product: CASSRSRLQTDTQYF.

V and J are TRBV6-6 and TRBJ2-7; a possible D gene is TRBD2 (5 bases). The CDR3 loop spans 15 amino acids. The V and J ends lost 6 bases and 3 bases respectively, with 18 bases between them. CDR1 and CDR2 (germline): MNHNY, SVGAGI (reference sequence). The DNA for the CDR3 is TGTGCCAGCAGCCGCGGAACCGGGAACCTCTACGAGCAGTACTTC. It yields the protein CASSRGTGNLYEQYF.

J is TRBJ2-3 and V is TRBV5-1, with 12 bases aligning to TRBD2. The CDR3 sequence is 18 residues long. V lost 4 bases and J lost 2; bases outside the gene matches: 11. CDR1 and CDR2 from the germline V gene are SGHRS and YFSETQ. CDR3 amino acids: CASSTATLAGGDTDTQYF. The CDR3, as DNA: TGCGCCAGCAGCACGGCTACTCTAGCGGGGGGGGACACAGATACGCAGTATTTT.

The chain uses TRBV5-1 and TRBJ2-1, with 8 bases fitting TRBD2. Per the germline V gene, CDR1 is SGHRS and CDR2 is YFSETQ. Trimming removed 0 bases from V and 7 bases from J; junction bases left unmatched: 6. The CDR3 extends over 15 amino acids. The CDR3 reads CASSLGSAGVNEQFF. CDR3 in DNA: TGCGCCAGCAGCTTGGGGTCAGCGGGGGTGAATGAGCAGTTCTTC.

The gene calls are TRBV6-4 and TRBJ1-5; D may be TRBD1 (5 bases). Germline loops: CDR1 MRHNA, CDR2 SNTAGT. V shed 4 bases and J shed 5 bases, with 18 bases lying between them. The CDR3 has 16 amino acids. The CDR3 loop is CASSGAWGELHQPQHF. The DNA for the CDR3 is TGTGCCAGCAGTGGGGCTTGGGGGGAGCTGCATCAGCCCCAGCATTTT.

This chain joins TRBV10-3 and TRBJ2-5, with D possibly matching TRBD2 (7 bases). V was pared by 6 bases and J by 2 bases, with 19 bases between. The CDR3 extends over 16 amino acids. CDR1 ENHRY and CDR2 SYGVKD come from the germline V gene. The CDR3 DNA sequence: TGTGCCATCAGCCCATCGGGGGGTAGGGGGCAAGAGACCCAGTACTTC. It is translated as CAISPSGGRGQETQYF.

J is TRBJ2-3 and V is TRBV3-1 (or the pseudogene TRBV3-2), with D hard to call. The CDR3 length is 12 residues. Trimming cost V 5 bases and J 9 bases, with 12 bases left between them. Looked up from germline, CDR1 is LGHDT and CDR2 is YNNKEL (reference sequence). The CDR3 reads CASSEVYETQYF. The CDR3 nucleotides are TGTGCCAGCAGCGAAGTCTATGAAACGCAGTATTTT.

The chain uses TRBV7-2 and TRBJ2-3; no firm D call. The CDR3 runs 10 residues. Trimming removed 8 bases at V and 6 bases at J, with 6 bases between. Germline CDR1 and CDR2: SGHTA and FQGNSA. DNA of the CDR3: TGTGCCAGCGGTCGGGATACGCAGTATTTT. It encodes CASGRDTQYF.

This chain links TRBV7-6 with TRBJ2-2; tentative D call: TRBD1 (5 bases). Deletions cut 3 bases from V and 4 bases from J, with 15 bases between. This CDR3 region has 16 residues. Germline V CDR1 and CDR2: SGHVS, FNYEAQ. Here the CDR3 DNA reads TGTGCCAGCAGCTTGGGGCCTCCCGAGAGCACCGGGGAGCTGTTTTTT. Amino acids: CASSLGPPESTGELFF.

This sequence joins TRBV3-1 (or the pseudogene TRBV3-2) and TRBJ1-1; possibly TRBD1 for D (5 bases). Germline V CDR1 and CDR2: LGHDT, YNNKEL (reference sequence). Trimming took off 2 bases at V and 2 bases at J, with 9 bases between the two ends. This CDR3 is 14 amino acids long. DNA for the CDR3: TGTGCCAGCAGCCAATTTAGGGGAAACACTGAAGCTTTCTTT. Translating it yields CASSQFRGNTEAFF.

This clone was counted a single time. This CDR3 is CASSEVKGRGYGYTF. CDR3 nucleotides: TGTGCCAGCAGTGAAGTTAAGGGGCGCGGCTATGGCTACACCTTC. This sequence joins TRBV6-1 and TRBJ1-2; a weak D match, TRBD1 (5 bases). Germline CDR1 reads MNHNS; CDR2 reads SASEGT. The germline V and J ends were trimmed by 1 base and 4 bases, with 13 bases remaining between them. This CDR3 spans 15 amino acids.